These 3 T cell receptor beta chains came from one sample sequenced in a study of immune evolution from preneoplasia to lung adenocarcinoma (dated by TCRdb to the early 2020s). Library creation used the immunoSEQ multiplex PCR assay. The immuneACCESS repertoire file appears here via TCRdb, limited to in-frame rearrangements. These files lack a portion of the clones; in checked studies, under half of the deficit traces to unresolved V genes, and the cause of the others is not known. This sample has about 6,400 clones in its table, and around 80% of those were observed once. The biggest ten clones account for roughly 6% of the sample. Sequencing used FFPE minimally invasive lung adenocarcinoma tissue. The sample's cell subset or site label is to be understood as: micro-invasive lung adenocarcinoma (MIA). Source of these receptors: a person aged 45-69 years with lung adenocarcinoma.

This clone was seen more than once but under ten times. This chain uses TRBV6-1 with TRBJ2-2, with D tentatively TRBD1 (6 bases). The CDR3 is 17 amino acids. V gave up 3 bases and J gave up 3 bases, with 17 bases separating them. CDR1 and CDR2 from the germline V gene are MNHNS and SASEGT. As DNA, the CDR3 is TGTGCCAGCAGTGAGGGTCAACAGGGCTGGGACACCGGGGAGCTGTTTTTT. It codes for CASSEGQQGWDTGELFF.

V usage is TRBV7-3 and J usage is TRBJ2-3; D is uncertain. The length of the CDR3 is 14 residues. Trimming removed 5 bases at V and 2 bases at J, with 11 bases between. Germline loops: CDR1 SGHTA, CDR2 FQGTGA. The CDR3 DNA is TGTGCCAGCAGCGACTCCTCGTTCACAGATACGCAGTATTTT. This gives the protein CASSDSSFTDTQYF.

The rearrangement links TRBV6-6 to TRBJ1-1; D remains ambiguous. The germline gives CDR1 MNHNY, CDR2 SVGAGI (reference sequence). Trimming pared 6 bases from V and 1 base from J, leaving 9 bases between. The CDR3 is 13 residues long. In DNA form, the CDR3 reads TGTGCCAGCAGAGAGGTAGGGAACACTGAAGCTTTCTTT. Translation gives CASREVGNTEAFF.